These 10 T cell receptor beta chains came from one sample sequenced in a study of blood T cell repertoires in COVID-19. TCRdb keeps only in-frame clones here, not all; method: immunoSEQ multiplex PCR. The top ten hold 2.5% to 3.5% of the sample, which has a few hundred thousand clones, over 70% seen once. Sequenced input: PBMCs or T cells enriched from blood (not recorded which). The receptors come from a woman aged 40 to 50 who had been exposed to COVID-19.

The chain joins TRBV10-3 to TRBJ1-2, with D perhaps matching TRBD1 (6 bases). Germline CDR1 and CDR2: ENHRY and SYGVKD. V dropped 2 bases and J dropped 4 bases, with 14 bases sitting between them. The CDR3 has 15 residues. The CDR3 DNA is TGTGCCATCAGTGAGGTGGTGGAGGACAGCTATGGCTACACCTTC. It translates to CAISEVVEDSYGYTF.

The chain is built from TRBV4-1 and TRBJ2-2; TRBD1 matches at 10 bases. Trimming at V came to 0 bases and at J to 4 bases, leaving 2 bases not matched to a gene. CDR1 is MGHRA and CDR2 is YSYEKL in the germline V gene. The CDR3 totals 16 residues. CDR3 in DNA: TGCGCCAGCAGCCAAGATAGGACAGGGGGCACCGGGGAGCTGTTTTTT. As protein: CASSQDRTGGTGELFF.

V gene TRBV4-2 combines with J gene TRBJ2-3; 7 bases map to TRBD2. Germline CDR1 LGHNA, CDR2 YNFKEQ. The CDR3 consists of 16 residues. The V gene end was trimmed by 1 base and the J gene end by 5 bases; junction bases not matched to a gene: 9. CDR3 DNA sequence: TGTGCCAGCAGCCAAGTGGATAGCGGGCATGGAGATACGCAGTATTTT. This sequence encodes CASSQVDSGHGDTQYF.

V and J are TRBV7-6 and TRBJ1-1, with D tentatively TRBD1 (6 bases). The CDR3 contains 14 residues. CDR1 and CDR2 (germline): SGHVS, FNYEAQ. Between the trimmed V and J ends, which lost 0 bases and 6 bases, there was a span of 11 bases. CDR3 in amino acids: CASSLAGGDAEAFF. The CDR3 DNA reads TGTGCCAGCAGCTTAGCAGGGGGTGACGCTGAAGCTTTCTTT.

This rearrangement joins TRBV2 to TRBJ1-1, with unresolved D. Germline CDR1 and CDR2: SNHLY and FYNNEI. The ends were cut back, 1 base at V and 1 base at J, with 7 bases in the middle. This CDR3 comprises 14 residues. CDR3: CASSEDLENTEAFF. The DNA for the CDR3 is TGTGCCAGCAGTGAAGACTTAGAGAACACTGAAGCTTTCTTT.

The rearrangement links TRBV5-1 to TRBJ2-3; the D gene is possibly TRBD1 (6 bases). CDR3 length: 15 residues. Germline CDR1 and CDR2: SGHRS and YFSETQ. The V end lost 2 bases, the J end lost 0 bases, and 10 bases lay between the germline ends. The CDR3 here is CASSFAGASTDTQYF. DNA for the CDR3: TGCGCCAGCAGCTTCGCAGGGGCAAGCACAGATACGCAGTATTTT.

The V gene is TRBV27, the J gene TRBJ2-1; TRBD2 agrees at 8 bases. The CDR3 runs to 16 residues. The ends lost 3 bases at V and 8 bases at J; junction bases unmatched: 12. The germline CDR1 and CDR2 sequences are MNHEY and SMNVEV (reference sequence). The CDR3 nucleotides read TGTGCCAGCAGTTTCCAGCGGGGGACCGGAGGTGATGAGCAGTTCTTC. The encoded protein is CASSFQRGTGGDEQFF.

The V and J genes are TRBV15 and TRBJ1-6; D possibly corresponds to TRBD1 (5 bases). V lost 1 base to trimming and J lost 6 bases, with 7 bases between them. Germline-derived CDR1 and CDR2 are LNHNV and YYDKDF (reference sequence). This CDR3 region has 14 residues. Here the CDR3 DNA reads TGTGCCACCAGCAGAGGGGGGGTTAATTCACCCCTCCACTTT. Encoded protein: CATSRGGVNSPLHF.

This chain uses TRBV3-1 (or the pseudogene TRBV3-2) with TRBJ2-5; the D gene is possibly TRBD2 (6 bases). Germline CDR1 LGHDT, CDR2 YNNKEL (reference sequence). Between the trimmed V and J ends, which lost 4 bases and 5 bases, there was a span of 17 bases. This CDR3 is 15 amino acids long. This CDR3 reads CASSPWRAGVETQYF. Here the CDR3 DNA reads TGTGCCAGCAGCCCTTGGAGGGCGGGTGTGGAGACCCAGTACTTC.

This chain joins TRBV10-3 and TRBJ2-3; 10 bases align to TRBD1. The CDR3 has 16 residues. CDR1 and CDR2 (germline): ENHRY, SYGVKD. V lost 0 bases and J lost 3; bases outside the gene matches: 3. In DNA form, the CDR3 reads TGTGCCATCAGTGAGTCTCCGGGACAGGGGACAGATACGCAGTATTTT. It codes for CAISESPGQGTDTQYF.